This T cell receptor (beta chain) was obtained from a study of PD-L1 blockade in urothelial cancer. Time point given: peripheral blood 6 weeks after treatment start. This CDR3 contains 12 residues. Trimming removed 6 bases from V and 6 bases from J, with 8 bases in between. The germline gives CDR1 MNHNY, CDR2 SVGAGI (reference sequence). Sequencing was performed with immunoSEQ multiplex PCR; in TCRdb, only in-frame clones are kept and a portion is missing. The sample holds about 43,000 clones, roughly 85% seen once. This clonotype originated in a man aged 55 to 70 with urothelial cancer. V and J are TRBV6-6 and TRBJ2-2; D ambiguous. Sequenced material: PBMCs, taken around atezolizumab (anti-PD-L1) treatment. The CDR3 bases are TGTGCCAGCAGCCACCGGGCCGGGGAGCTGTTTTTT. This sequence encodes CASSHRAGELFF.